The sequence of this T cell receptor (beta chain) was determined in a study of T cells in Graves' hyperthyroidism and ophthalmopathy. The overall study: At initial diagnosis, before any treatment had begun, peripheral blood was obtained.

The CDR3 regions of TCR beta were amplified from RNA transcripts. The TCR CDR3 was amplified in a first-round RT-PCR using the HTBI primer set. TCRdb used MiXCR to reprocess the multiplex PCR reads, holding one entry per CDR3 protein. In the table there are about 420,000 distinct CDR3 sequences, around a sixth of which are singletons. This clonotype was observed many times. What it recognizes is unknown. Study results and limitations: Peripheral blood also featured most of the thyroid clonotypes expanded above 0.001.

The study left out patients who had uncontrolled infection, other autoimmune disease, pregnancy or lactation. PBMCs were derived from about 10 ml fresh peripheral blood. What was sequenced was blood. The origin of this receptor is a woman between 18 and 29 years old with Graves' hyperthyroidism.

The DNA for the CDR3 is TGTGCCAGCTCGACAGGGGTTGAACAGCCCCAGCATTTT. It specifies CASSTGVEQPQHF. The rearrangement links TRBV6-1 to TRBJ1-5, with 8 bases matching TRBD1. The CDR3 sequence is 13 residues long. Germline values: CDR1 MNHNS, CDR2 SASEGT. With V trimmed by 8 bases and J by 7 bases, 7 bases remained unmatched.